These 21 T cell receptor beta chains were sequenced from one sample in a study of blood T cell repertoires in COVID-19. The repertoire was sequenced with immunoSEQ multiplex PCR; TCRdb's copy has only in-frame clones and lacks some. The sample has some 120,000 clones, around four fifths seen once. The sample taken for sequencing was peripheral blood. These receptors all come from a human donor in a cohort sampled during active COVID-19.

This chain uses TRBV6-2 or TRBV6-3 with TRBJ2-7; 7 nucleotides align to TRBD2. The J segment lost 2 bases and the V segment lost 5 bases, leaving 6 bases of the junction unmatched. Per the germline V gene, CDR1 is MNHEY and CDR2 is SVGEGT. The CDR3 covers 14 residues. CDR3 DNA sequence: TGTGCCAGCAGTACGCCTAGCGGCGCCTACGAGCAGTACTTC. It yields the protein CASSTPSGAYEQYF.

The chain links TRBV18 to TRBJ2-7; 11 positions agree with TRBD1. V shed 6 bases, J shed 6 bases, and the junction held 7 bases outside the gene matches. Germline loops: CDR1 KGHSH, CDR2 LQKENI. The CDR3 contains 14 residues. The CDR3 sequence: CASSRDRGTLEQYF. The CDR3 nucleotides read TGTGCCAGCTCTCGGGACAGGGGGACCCTCGAGCAGTACTTC. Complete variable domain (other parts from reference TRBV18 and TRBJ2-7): NAGVMQNPRHLVRRRGQEARLRCSPMKGHSHVYWYRQLPEEGLKFMVYLQKENIIDESGMPKERFSAEFPKEGPSILRIQQVVRGDSAAYFCASSRDRGTLEQYFGPGTRLTVT.

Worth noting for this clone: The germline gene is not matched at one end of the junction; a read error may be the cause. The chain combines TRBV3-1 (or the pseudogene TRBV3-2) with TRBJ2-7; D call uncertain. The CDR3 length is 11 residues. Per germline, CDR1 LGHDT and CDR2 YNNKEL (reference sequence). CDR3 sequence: CASSQERQLHF. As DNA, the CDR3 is TGTGCCAGCAGCCAAGAGAGGCAGCTCCACTTC.

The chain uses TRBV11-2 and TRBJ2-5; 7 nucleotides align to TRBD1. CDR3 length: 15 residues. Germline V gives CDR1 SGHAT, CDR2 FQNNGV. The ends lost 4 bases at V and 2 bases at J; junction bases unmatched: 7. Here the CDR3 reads CASSSRGTAQETQYF. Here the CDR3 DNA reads TGTGCCAGCAGCTCTAGGGGGACAGCGCAAGAGACCCAGTACTTC.

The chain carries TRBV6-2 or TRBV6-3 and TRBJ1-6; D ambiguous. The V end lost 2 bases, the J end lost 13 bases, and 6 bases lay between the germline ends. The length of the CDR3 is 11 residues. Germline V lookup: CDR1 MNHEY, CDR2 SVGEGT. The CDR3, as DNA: TGTGCCAGCAGTTACGCGGGGCCCCTCCACTTT. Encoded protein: CASSYAGPLHF.

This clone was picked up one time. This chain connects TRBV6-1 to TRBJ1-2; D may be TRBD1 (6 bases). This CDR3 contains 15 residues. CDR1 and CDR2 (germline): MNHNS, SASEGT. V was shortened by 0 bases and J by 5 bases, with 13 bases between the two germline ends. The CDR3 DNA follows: TGTGCCAGCAGTGAAGCGGGGGGGGGCCTTTATGGCTACACCTTC. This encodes CASSEAGGGLYGYTF.

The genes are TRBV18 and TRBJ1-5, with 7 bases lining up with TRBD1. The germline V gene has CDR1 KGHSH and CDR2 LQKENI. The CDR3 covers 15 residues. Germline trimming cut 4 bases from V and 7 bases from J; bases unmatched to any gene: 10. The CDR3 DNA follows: TGTGCCAGCTCACTCGGACAGGTGGGGTGGCAGCCCCAGCATTTT. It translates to CASSLGQVGWQPQHF. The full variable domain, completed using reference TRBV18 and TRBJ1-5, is NAGVMQNPRHLVRRRGQEARLRCSPMKGHSHVYWYRQLPEEGLKFMVYLQKENIIDESGMPKERFSAEFPKEGPSILRIQQVVRGDSAAYFCASSLGQVGWQPQHFGDGTRLSIL.

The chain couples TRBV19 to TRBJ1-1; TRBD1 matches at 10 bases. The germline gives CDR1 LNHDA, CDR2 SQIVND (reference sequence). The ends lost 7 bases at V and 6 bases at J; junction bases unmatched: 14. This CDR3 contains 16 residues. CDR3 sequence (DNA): TGTGCCAGTATACCGCAGACAGGGGGCCATAGCGCTGAAGCTTTCTTT. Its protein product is CASIPQTGGHSAEAFF.

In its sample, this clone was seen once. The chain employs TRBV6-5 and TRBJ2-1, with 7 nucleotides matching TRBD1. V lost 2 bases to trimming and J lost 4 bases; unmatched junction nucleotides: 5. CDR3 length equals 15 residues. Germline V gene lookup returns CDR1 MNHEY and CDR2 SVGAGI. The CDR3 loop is CASSYAWGQYNEQFF. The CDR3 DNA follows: TGTGCCAGCAGTTACGCCTGGGGACAGTACAATGAGCAGTTCTTC.

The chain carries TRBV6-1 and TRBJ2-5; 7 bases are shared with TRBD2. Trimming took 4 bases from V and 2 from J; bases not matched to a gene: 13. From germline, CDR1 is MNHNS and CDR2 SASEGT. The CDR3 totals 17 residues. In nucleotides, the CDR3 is TGTGCCAGCAGTGGAACCCCAGTGGGAGGGTATCAAGAGACCCAGTACTTC. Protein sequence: CASSGTPVGGYQETQYF.

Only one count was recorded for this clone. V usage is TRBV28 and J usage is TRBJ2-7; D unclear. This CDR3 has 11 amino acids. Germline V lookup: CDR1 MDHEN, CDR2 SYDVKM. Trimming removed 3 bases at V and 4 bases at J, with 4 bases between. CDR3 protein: CASSFLYEQYF. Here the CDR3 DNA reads TGTGCCAGCAGTTTTTTATACGAGCAGTACTTC.

CDR3: CASGPSGRNNEQFF. Here the CDR3 DNA reads TGTGCTAGTGGTCCTAGCGGGAGGAACAATGAGCAGTTCTTC. V gene TRBV12-5 combines with J gene TRBJ2-1; 11 nucleotides align to TRBD2. The CDR3 is made up of 14 amino acids. Losses at the gene ends were 5 bases for V and 5 bases for J; bases not matched to a gene: 2. Germline V gene sequence: CDR1 LGHNT, CDR2 FRNRAP.

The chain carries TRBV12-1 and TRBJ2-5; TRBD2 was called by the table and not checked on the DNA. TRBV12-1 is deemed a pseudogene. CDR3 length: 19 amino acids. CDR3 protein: CASSFRPSGLAGGHETQYF. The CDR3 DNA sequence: TGTGCCAGCAGCTTTAGGCCGTCCGGACTAGCGGGGGGGCACGAGACCCAGTACTTC.

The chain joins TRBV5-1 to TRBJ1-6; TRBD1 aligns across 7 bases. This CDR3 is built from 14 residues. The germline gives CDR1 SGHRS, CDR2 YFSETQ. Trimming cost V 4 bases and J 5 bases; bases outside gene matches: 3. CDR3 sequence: CASSRDRDNSPLHF. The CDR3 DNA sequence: TGCGCCAGCAGCAGGGACAGAGATAATTCACCCCTCCACTTT.

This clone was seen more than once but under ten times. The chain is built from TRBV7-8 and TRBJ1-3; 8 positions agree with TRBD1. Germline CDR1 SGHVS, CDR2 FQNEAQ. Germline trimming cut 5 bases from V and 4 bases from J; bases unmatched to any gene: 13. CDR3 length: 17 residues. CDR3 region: CASSPRPRDRTGNTIYF. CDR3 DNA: TGTGCCAGCAGCCCCCGGCCGAGGGACAGGACAGGAAACACCATATATTTT.

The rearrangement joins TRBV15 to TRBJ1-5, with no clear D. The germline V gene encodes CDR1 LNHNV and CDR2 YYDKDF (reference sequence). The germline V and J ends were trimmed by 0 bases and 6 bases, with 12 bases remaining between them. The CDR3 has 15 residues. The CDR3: CATSREPQVTQPQHF. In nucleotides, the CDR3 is TGTGCCACCAGCAGAGAACCCCAGGTAACTCAGCCCCAGCATTTT.

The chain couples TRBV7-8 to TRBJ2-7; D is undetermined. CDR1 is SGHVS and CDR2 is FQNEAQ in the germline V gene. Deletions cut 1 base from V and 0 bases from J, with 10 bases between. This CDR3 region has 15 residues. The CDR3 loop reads CASSLDRISSYEQYF. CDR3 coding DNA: TGTGCCAGCAGCTTAGATCGTATTAGCTCCTACGAGCAGTACTTC.

The CDR3 loop reads CASSLVAGASYEQYF. The DNA of the CDR3 is TGTGCCAGCAGCTTGGTAGCGGGGGCCTCCTACGAGCAGTACTTC. The gene calls are TRBV5-4 and TRBJ2-7, with 9 bases that match TRBD2. The junction had 1 base not matched to a gene; V was cut back by 0 bases and J by 0 bases. This CDR3 has 15 amino acids. Germline values: CDR1 SGHNT, CDR2 YYREEE (reference sequence).

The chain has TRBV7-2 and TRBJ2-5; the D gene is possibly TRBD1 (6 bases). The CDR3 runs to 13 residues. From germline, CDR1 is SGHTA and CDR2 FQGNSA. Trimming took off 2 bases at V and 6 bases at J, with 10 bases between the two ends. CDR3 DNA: TGTGCCAGCAGCTTATCAGGGGCGAAGACCCAGTACTTC. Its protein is CASSLSGAKTQYF. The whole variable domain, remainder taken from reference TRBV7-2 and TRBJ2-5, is GAGVSQSPSNKVTEKGKDVELRCDPISGHTALYWYRQSLGQGLEFLIYFQGNSAPDKSGLPSDRFSAERTGGSVSTLTIQRTQQEDSAVYLCASSLSGAKTQYFGPGTRLLVL.

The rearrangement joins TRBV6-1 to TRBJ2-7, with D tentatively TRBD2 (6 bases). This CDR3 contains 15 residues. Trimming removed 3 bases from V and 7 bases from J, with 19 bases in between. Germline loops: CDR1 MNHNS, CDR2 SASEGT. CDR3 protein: CASSEAGTLGEEQYF. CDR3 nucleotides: TGTGCCAGCAGTGAGGCCGGGACTTTGGGTGAAGAGCAGTACTTC.

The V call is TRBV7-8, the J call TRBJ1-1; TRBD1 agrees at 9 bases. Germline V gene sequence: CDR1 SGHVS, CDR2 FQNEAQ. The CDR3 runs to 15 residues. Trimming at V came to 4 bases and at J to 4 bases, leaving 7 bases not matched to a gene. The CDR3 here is CASSSGTGMGTEAFF. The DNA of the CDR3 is TGTGCCAGCAGCTCAGGGACAGGGATGGGCACTGAAGCTTTCTTT.